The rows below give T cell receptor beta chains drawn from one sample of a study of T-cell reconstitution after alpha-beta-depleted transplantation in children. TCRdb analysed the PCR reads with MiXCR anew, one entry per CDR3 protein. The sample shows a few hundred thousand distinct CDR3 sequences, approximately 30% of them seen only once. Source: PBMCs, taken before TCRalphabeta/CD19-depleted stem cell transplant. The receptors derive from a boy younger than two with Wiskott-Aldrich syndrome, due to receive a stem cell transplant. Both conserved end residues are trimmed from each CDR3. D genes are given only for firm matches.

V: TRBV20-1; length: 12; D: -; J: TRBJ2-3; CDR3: SARDGGLGDTQY
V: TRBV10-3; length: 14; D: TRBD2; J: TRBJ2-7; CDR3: ATRLAGGGGSYEQY
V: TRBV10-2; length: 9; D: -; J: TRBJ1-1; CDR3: ATTRNTEAF
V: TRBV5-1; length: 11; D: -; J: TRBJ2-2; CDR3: ASSDLPTGELF
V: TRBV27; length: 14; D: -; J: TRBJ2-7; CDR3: ASSLVRGAGTYEQY
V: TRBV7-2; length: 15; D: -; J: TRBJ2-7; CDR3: ASSLAGLLIAGGEQY
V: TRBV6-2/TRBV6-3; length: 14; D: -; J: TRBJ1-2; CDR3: ASSPPNREDSYGYT
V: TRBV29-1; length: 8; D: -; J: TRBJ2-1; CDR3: SVGYNEQF
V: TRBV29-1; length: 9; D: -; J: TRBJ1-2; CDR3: SVRENYGYT
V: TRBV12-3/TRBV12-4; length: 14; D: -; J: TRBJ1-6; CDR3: ASSLVSGALNSPLH
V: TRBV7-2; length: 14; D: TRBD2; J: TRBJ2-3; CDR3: ASSPSGRLSTDTQY
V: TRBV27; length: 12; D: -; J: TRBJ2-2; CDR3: ASSKGSNTGELF
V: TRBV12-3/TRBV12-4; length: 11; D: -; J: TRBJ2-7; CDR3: ASSFYGLDEQY
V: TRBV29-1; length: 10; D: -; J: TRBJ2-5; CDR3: SVVGIQETQY
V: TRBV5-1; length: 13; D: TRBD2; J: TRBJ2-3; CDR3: ASSSGLASTDTQY
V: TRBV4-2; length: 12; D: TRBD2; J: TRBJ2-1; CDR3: ASMPGTSSNEQF
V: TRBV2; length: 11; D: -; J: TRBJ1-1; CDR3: ASSVTGSPEAF
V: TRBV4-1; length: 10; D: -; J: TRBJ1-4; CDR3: ASSQRPGILF
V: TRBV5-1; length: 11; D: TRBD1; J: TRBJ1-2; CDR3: ASSMGQGYGYT
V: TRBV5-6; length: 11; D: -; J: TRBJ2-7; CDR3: ASSFRQPYEQY
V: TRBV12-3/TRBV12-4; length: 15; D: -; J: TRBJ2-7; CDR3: ASSLGVSGTRYYEQY
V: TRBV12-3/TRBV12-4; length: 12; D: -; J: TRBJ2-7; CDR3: ASSLFLTTYEQY
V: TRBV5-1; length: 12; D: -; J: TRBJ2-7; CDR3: ASSQQGIDYEQY
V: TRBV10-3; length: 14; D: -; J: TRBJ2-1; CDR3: AISSPTESSYNEQF